These T cell receptor beta chains were read from a single sample in a study of shared clonotypes between healthy human individuals. The data were produced by immunoSEQ multiplex PCR, yet TCRdb's version contains in-frame clones alone and is incomplete. The repertoire holds hundreds of thousands of clones, with approximately 77% as singletons. Source material: PBMCs. The receptors derive from a woman aged 40-49 years in good health. Some clones in this sample may be carry-over from other donors' samples. Each CDR3 is given with its conserved first and last residue. A D gene is named only where the DNA matches it firmly. Clone size is shown for a subset of rows, as once, few, many or a class of expanded clone.

j_call v_call d_call clone_size cdr3_length cdr3_aa cdr3_nt
TRBJ1-1 TRBV19 . . 14 CASSIQGLNTEAFF TGTGCCAGTAGTATACAGGGGCTGAACACTGAAGCTTTCTTT
TRBJ2-2 TRBV4-1 TRBD2 many 15 CASRGAGGPDGELFF TGCGCCTCCCGGGGGGCGGGAGGGCCTGACGGGGAGCTGTTTTTT
TRBJ2-7 TRBV5-1 . . 14 CASSLEQGFYEQYF TGCGCCAGCAGCTTAGAACAGGGATTCTACGAGCAGTACTTC
TRBJ2-7 TRBV11-2 TRBD2 . 14 CASSLGLANYEQYF TGTGCCAGCAGCTTAGGACTAGCGAACTACGAGCAGTACTTC
TRBJ2-3 TRBV9 . . 14 CASNPGVGTDTQYF TGTGCCAGCAACCCAGGGGTGGGCACAGATACGCAGTATTTT
TRBJ2-7 TRBV7-9 . . 13 CASSPRDTYEQYF TGTGCCAGCAGCCCTCGGGACACCTACGAGCAGTACTTC
TRBJ2-2 TRBV6-1 TRBD2 . 16 CASSGKLAGLTGELFF TGTGCCAGCAGTGGAAAACTAGCGGGTCTAACCGGGGAGCTGTTTTTT
TRBJ1-4 TRBV4-1 TRBD1 . 15 CASSPRDRYNEKLFF TGCGCCAGCAGCCCCCGGGACAGATATAATGAAAAACTGTTTTTT
TRBJ2-5 TRBV25-1 TRBD2 . 15 CASSEGLAGGETQYF TGTGCCAGCAGTGAAGGACTAGCGGGAGGAGAGACCCAGTACTTC
TRBJ1-1 TRBV18 . few 16 CASSPDRDFKNTEAFF TGTGCCAGCTCACCGGACCGGGACTTCAAGAACACTGAAGCTTTCTTT
TRBJ1-1 TRBV18 TRBD1 . 18 CASSPRNGQGAFPSEAFF TGTGCCAGCTCACCCCGGAATGGACAGGGTGCGTTCCCGTCTGAAGCTTTCTTT
TRBJ1-2 TRBV6-1 . . 14 CASSESAKNYGYTF TGTGCCAGCAGTGAAAGTGCCAAGAACTATGGCTACACCTTC
TRBJ1-1 TRBV4-3 . . 13 CASSQDRGREAFF TGCGCCAGCAGCCAAGATCGGGGAAGGGAAGCTTTCTTT
TRBJ2-5 TRBV30 . . 14 CAWSGLGPQETQYF TGTGCCTGGAGTGGTCTAGGACCTCAAGAGACCCAGTACTTC
TRBJ1-3 TRBV28 . . 15 CASKVRWSSGNTIYF TGTGCCAGCAAAGTGCGTTGGAGCTCTGGAAACACCATATATTTT
TRBJ1-1 TRBV29-1 . . 13 CSVYEQGNTEAFF TGCAGCGTTTACGAACAGGGGAACACTGAAGCTTTCTTT
TRBJ2-1 TRBV7-2 . . 15 CASSFIADSYNEQFF TGTGCCAGCAGCTTCATAGCGGATTCCTACAATGAGCAGTTCTTC
TRBJ2-5 TRBV15 TRBD2 . 16 CATSRTSGSGGETQYF TGTGCCACCAGCAGAACTAGCGGGAGTGGGGGCGAGACCCAGTACTTC
TRBJ1-1 TRBV28 . . 13 CASSTPGLVEAFF TGTGCCAGCAGTACCCCGGGTTTGGTGGAAGCTTTCTTT
TRBJ2-5 TRBV30 . few 14 CAWSVLQGQETQYF TGTGCCTGGAGTGTACTCCAGGGGCAGGAGACCCAGTACTTC
TRBJ2-1 TRBV18 . . 12 CASSRNNNEQFF TGTGCCAGCTCACGGAATAACAATGAGCAGTTCTTC
TRBJ1-2 TRBV5-1 . . 15 CASSLGWGTQYGYTF TGCGCCAGCAGCTTGGGTTGGGGGACCCAATATGGCTACACCTTC
TRBJ2-7 TRBV5-6 . . 15 CASSFFERPLYEQYF TGTGCCAGCAGCTTTTTCGAACGGCCACTTTACGAGCAGTACTTC
TRBJ2-5 TRBV29-1 . once 14 CSVEDLQEWETQYF TGCAGCGTTGAAGATCTGCAGGAATGGGAGACCCAGTACTTC
TRBJ1-1 TRBV15 . many 15 CATSRGPRENTEAFF TGTGCCACCAGCAGAGGGCCCAGGGAAAACACTGAAGCTTTCTTT
TRBJ2-7 TRBV6-5 TRBD1 . 14 CASSKDRGPHEQYF TGTGCCAGCAGTAAGGACAGGGGTCCCCACGAGCAGTACTTC
TRBJ2-5 TRBV25-1 . . 17 CASTQGRRGLSGEAQYF TGTGCCAGCACCCAGGGTAGAAGGGGATTGTCGGGGGAGGCCCAGTACTTC
TRBJ2-3 TRBV5-1 . . 14 CASSLSQSTDTQYF TGCGCCAGCAGCTTGAGCCAGAGCACAGATACGCAGTATTTT
TRBJ1-5 TRBV28 TRBD1 . 16 CASRIPGTGARQPQHF TGTGCCAGCAGGATTCCCGGGACAGGGGCACGGCAGCCCCAGCATTTT
TRBJ2-5 TRBV5-6 . few 18 CASRAIGGGGPTGSTQYF TGTGCCAGCAGAGCGATTGGAGGAGGGGGGCCCACGGGCTCGACCCAGTACTTC
TRBJ2-7 TRBV28 . . 14 CASSPPGPLSEQYF TGTGCCAGCAGTCCGCCGGGACCACTCTCCGAGCAGTACTTC
TRBJ2-4 TRBV4-1 . . 14 CASSQGQGGGIQYF TGCGCCAGCAGCCAAGGTCAGGGAGGAGGCATTCAGTACTTC
TRBJ2-6 TRBV27 TRBD1 few 18 CASSLRRDRGTGANVLTF TGTGCCAGCAGTTTACGGAGGGACAGGGGGACTGGGGCCAACGTCCTGACTTTC
TRBJ1-2 TRBV7-9 . . 14 CASSLVSSGYGYTF TGTGCCAGCAGCTTAGTGTCGTCGGGCTATGGCTACACCTTC
TRBJ1-5 TRBV2 TRBD1 once 16 CASSGQGAKSNQPQHF TGTGCCAGCAGCGGACAGGGGGCGAAAAGCAATCAGCCCCAGCATTTT
TRBJ1-1 TRBV30 . few 10 CAWSETEAFF TGTGCCTGGAGTGAGACTGAAGCTTTCTTT
TRBJ1-1 TRBV28 . . 11 CASSYWTEAFF TGTGCCAGCAGTTATTGGACTGAAGCTTTCTTT
TRBJ2-4 TRBV5-1 . . 13 CASSKEFRNIQYF TGCGCCAGCAGCAAGGAATTTCGCAACATTCAGTACTTC
TRBJ1-2 TRBV11-2 . . 14 CASSLEPANYGYTF TGTGCCAGCAGCTTAGAGCCAGCTAACTATGGCTACACCTTC
TRBJ1-5 TRBV4-1 . . 14 CASSQGISNQPQHF TGCGCCAGCAGCCAAGGGATTAGCAATCAGCCCCAGCATTTT
TRBJ1-2 TRBV6-1 TRBD1 . 14 CASSLDRGPYGYTF TGTGCCAGCAGTTTGGACAGGGGGCCCTATGGCTACACCTTC
TRBJ1-1 TRBV5-1 . . 14 CASSVGQTNTEAFF TGCGCCAGCAGCGTAGGACAGACTAACACTGAAGCTTTCTTT
TRBJ2-7 TRBV7-9 . . 11 CASSLGLEQYF TGTGCCAGCAGCTTAGGTCTGGAGCAGTACTTC